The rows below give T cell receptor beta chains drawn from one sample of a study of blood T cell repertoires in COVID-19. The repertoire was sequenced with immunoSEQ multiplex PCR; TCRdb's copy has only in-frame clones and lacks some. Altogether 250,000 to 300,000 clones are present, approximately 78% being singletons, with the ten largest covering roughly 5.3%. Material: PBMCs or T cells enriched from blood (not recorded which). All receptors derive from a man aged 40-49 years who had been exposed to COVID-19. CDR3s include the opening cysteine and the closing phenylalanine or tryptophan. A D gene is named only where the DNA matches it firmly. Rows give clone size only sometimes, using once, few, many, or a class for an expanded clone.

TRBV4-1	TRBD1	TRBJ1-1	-	CASSHRGSEAFF	TGCGCCAGCAGCCACAGGGGGTCTGAAGCTTTCTTT
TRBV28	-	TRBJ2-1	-	CASLFVGANNEQFF	TGTGCCAGCCTATTTGTGGGGGCGAACAATGAGCAGTTCTTC
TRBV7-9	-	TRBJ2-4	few	CASSLRLRDGKNIQYF	TGTGCCAGCAGCTTACGTCTCAGGGATGGCAAAAACATTCAGTACTTC
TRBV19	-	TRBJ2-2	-	CASSIEETVTGELFF	TGTGCCAGTAGTATAGAGGAGACAGTTACCGGGGAGCTGTTTTTT
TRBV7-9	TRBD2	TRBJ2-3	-	CASSGLAGGATKTDTQYF	TGTGCCAGCAGCGGACTAGCGGGAGGGGCCACGAAAACAGATACGCAGTATTTT
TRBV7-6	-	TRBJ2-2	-	CASSLAAGTGELFF	TGTGCCAGCAGCTTAGCGGCGGGAACCGGGGAGCTGTTTTTT
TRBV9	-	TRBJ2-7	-	CASSVAAERSEQYF	TGTGCCAGCAGCGTAGCAGCGGAGAGGAGCGAGCAGTACTTC
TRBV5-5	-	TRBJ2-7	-	CASRFRDFSSYEQYF	TGTGCCAGCAGATTCCGGGACTTCAGCTCCTACGAGCAGTACTTC
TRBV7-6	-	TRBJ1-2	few	CASSLGQDYGYTF	TGTGCCAGCAGCTTAGGCCAGGACTATGGCTACACCTTC
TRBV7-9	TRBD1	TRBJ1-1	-	CASTEGQTMNTEAFF	TGTGCCAGCACCGAGGGACAGACGATGAACACTGAAGCTTTCTTT
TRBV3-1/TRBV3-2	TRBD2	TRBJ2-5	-	CASSLHGLVKTQYF	TGTGCCAGCAGCCTTCACGGACTAGTGAAGACCCAGTACTTC
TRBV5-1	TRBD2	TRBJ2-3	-	CASTPTSGFTDTQYF	TGCGCCAGCACCCCGACTAGCGGATTCACAGATACGCAGTATTTT
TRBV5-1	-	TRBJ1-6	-	CASSSSGINSPLHF	TGCGCCAGCAGCTCCTCCGGGATTAATTCACCCCTCCACTTT
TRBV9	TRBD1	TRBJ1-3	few	CASSVGIQGNSGNTIYF	TGTGCCAGCAGCGTAGGAATACAGGGGAACTCTGGAAACACCATATATTTT
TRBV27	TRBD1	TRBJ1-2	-	CASSSEGQGVTAGYTF	TGTGCCAGCAGTTCCGAGGGACAGGGGGTGACGGCGGGCTACACCTTC
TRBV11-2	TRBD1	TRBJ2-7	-	CASGPSGGGYEQYF	TGTGCCAGCGGCCCGTCAGGGGGCGGCTACGAGCAGTACTTC
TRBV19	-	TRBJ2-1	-	CASSPYSNEQFF	TGTGCCAGTAGTCCCTACTCCAATGAGCAGTTCTTC
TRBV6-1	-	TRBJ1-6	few	CASSDPQGGSPLHF	TGTGCCAGCAGTGACCCGCAGGGAGGGTCACCCCTCCACTTT
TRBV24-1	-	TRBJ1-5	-	CATSAGDMRPQHF	TGTGCCACCAGTGCAGGGGATATGCGGCCCCAGCATTTT
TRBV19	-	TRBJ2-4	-	CASRGPRDSNIQYF	TGTGCCAGTAGGGGCCCGCGGGACTCGAACATTCAGTACTTC
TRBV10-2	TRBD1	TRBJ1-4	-	CASSKGQGNEKLFF	TGCGCCAGCAGTAAGGGACAGGGGAATGAAAAACTGTTTTTT
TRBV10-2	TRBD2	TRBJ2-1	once	CASRDLAGGGEQFF	TGCGCCAGCAGGGACCTGGCGGGAGGTGGTGAGCAGTTCTTC
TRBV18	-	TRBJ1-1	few	CASSPRSTTWNTEAFF	TGTGCCAGCTCACCGCGATCTACCACTTGGAACACTGAAGCTTTCTTT
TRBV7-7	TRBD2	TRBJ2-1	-	CASSIGASGYNEQFF	TGTGCTAGCAGCATAGGGGCTAGCGGATACAATGAGCAGTTCTTC
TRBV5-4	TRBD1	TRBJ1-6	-	CASSGGQGRGGSPLHF	TGTGCCAGCAGCGGGGGACAGGGGCGAGGTGGTTCACCCCTCCACTTT
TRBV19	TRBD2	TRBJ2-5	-	CASSVGRLAGGVETQYF	TGTGCCAGTAGCGTAGGGCGGCTAGCGGGAGGGGTAGAGACCCAGTACTTC
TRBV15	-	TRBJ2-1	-	CATSRERSSADNEQFF	TGTGCCACCAGCAGAGAACGGTCTAGCGCCGACAATGAGCAGTTCTTC
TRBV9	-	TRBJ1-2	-	CASSGTVSSGYTF	TGTGCCAGCAGCGGGACAGTCTCCAGTGGCTACACCTTC
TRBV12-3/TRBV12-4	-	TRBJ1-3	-	CASQGPGNTIYF	TGTGCCAGTCAGGGGCCTGGAAACACCATATATTTT
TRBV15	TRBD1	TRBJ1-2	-	CATSRPGTGFGYTF	TGTGCCACCAGCAGACCCGGGACAGGGTTTGGCTACACCTTC
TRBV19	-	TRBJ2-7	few	CASSMALSDSYEQYF	TGTGCCAGTAGTATGGCCCTCTCGGACTCATACGAGCAGTACTTC
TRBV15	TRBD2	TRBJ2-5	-	CATSRDTGGSQETQYF	TGTGCCACCAGCAGAGATACGGGGGGGTCTCAAGAGACCCAGTACTTC
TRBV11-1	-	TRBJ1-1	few	CASSSRGRRNTEAFF	TGTGCCAGCAGCTCCCGGGGGAGACGGAACACTGAAGCTTTCTTT
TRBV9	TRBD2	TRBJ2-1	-	CASSVSGSIGNEQFF	TGTGCCAGCAGCGTTAGCGGGAGTATTGGCAATGAGCAGTTCTTC
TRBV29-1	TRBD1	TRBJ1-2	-	CSVVRTGGSYGYTF	TGCAGCGTTGTAAGGACAGGGGGAAGCTATGGCTACACCTTC
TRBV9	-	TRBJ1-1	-	CASSVYGGSTEAFF	TGTGCCAGCAGCGTATACGGTGGTTCCACTGAAGCTTTCTTT
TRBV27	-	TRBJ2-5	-	CASMVAAAETQYF	TGTGCCAGCATGGTGGCCGCGGCAGAGACCCAGTACTTC
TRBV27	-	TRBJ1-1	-	CASSFWDKVPNTEAFF	TGTGCCAGCAGTTTTTGGGACAAGGTCCCGAACACTGAAGCTTTCTTT
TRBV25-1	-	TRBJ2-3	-	CASSEYPSPAGGQYF	TGTGCCAGCAGTGAATACCCTTCTCCAGCCGGGGGGCAGTATTTT
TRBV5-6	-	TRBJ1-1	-	CASSLPGLKNTEAFF	TGTGCCAGCAGCCTTCCAGGGCTCAAGAACACTGAAGCTTTCTTT
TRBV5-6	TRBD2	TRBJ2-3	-	CASLSLGVAGTDTQYF	TGTGCCAGCCTCTCCCTCGGGGTAGCGGGAACGGATACGCAGTATTTT
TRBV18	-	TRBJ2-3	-	CASSTRGGGDTDTQYF	TGTGCCAGCTCAACCAGGGGCGGTGGGGACACAGATACGCAGTATTTT
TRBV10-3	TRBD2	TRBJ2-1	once	CAISSGTSGFNEQFF	TGTGCCATCAGCTCCGGGACTAGCGGCTTCAATGAGCAGTTCTTC
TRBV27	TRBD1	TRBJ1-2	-	CARDRDLYGYTF	TGTGCCAGGGACAGGGATCTCTATGGCTACACCTTC
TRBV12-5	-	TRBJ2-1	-	CASGLIGNEQFF	TGTGCTAGTGGTTTGATCGGTAATGAGCAGTTCTTC
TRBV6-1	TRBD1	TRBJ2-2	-	CASSERSSGTGSLGELFF	TGTGCCAGCAGCGAAAGGTCTTCCGGGACAGGGTCCCTCGGGGAGCTGTTTTTT
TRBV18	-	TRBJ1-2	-	CASSAEAGYGYTF	TGTGCCAGCTCAGCGGAGGCCGGCTATGGCTACACCTTC
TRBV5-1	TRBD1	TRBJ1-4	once	CASSLQGINEKLFF	TGCGCCAGCAGCTTACAGGGGATAAATGAAAAACTGTTTTTT
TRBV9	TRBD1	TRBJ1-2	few	CASSVGQGVLYGYTF	TGTGCCAGCAGCGTCGGACAGGGTGTACTATATGGCTACACCTTC
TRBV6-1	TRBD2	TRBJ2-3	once	CASSRDYKAPDTQYF	TGTGCCAGCAGTCGGGACTATAAAGCCCCAGATACGCAGTATTTT
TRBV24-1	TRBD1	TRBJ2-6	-	CATSDTGRQGASGANVLTF	TGTGCCACCAGTGACACAGGGCGACAGGGGGCTTCTGGGGCCAACGTCCTGACTTTC
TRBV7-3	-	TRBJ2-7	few	CASSSKSGHEQYF	TGTGCCAGCAGCTCCAAAAGTGGGCACGAGCAGTACTTC
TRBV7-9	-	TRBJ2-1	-	CASSHLAKFNNEQFF	TGTGCCAGCAGTCACCTAGCCAAATTTAACAATGAGCAGTTCTTC
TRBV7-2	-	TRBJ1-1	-	CASSLDPDRNTEAFF	TGTGCCAGCAGCTTAGATCCCGACAGGAACACTGAAGCTTTCTTT
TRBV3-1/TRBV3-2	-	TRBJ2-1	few	CASSPTQGQWNEQFF	TGTGCCAGCAGCCCCACTCAGGGTCAATGGAATGAGCAGTTCTTC
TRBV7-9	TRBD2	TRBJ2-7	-	CASSLSSSGLPREQYF	TGTGCCAGCAGCTTGTCCTCGTCGGGACTACCTCGGGAGCAGTACTTC
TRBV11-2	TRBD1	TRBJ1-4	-	CASSLEQGANYEKLFF	TGTGCCAGCAGCTTAGAACAGGGGGCGAACTATGAAAAACTGTTTTTT
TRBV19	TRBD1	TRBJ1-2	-	CAIGRNRGANYGYTF	TGTGCCATCGGACGAAACAGGGGGGCGAACTATGGCTACACCTTC
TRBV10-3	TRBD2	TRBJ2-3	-	CAISESGLAGTSGTQYF	TGTGCCATCAGTGAGTCGGGACTAGCGGGAACAAGCGGTACGCAGTATTTT